The entry below gives a single T cell receptor (beta chain) sequence along with its context. In the original processing: Nucleated cell number was recorded as an estimate derived from reference gene primer amplification. Repertoires were generated with immunoSEQ multiplex PCR, while TCRdb's copy carries only in-frame clones and drops some. Clonal size and the V and J genes are those of that table, whereas D and trimming came from the DNA. The sample has roughly 250,000 clones, about 80% seen once. The data were taken from a study of blood T cell repertoires in COVID-19. Across the study: Italy, Spain and the United States were the sources of the convalescent and acute COVID-19 samples. In each case, the material was cDNA or gDNA derived from T cells, B-cell-depleted T cells, or PBMCs.

Patients of the Seattle cohort, enrolled during active infection, were followed longitudinally. After removal of 6 bases from V and 4 bases from J, the junction contained 9 bases not matched to a gene. Germline V CDR1 and CDR2: SQVTM, ANQGSEA. This CDR3 comprises 14 residues. The clonotype comes from a person between 70 and 80 years old with COVID-19, enrolled during active disease. The sample comprised peripheral blood. This sequence joins TRBV29-1 and TRBJ1-1; 9 nucleotides agree with TRBD1. This chain's CDR3 is CSVEAGTGFTEAFF. The CDR3 DNA sequence: TGCAGCGTGGAGGCTGGGACAGGGTTCACTGAAGCTTTCTTT. The full variable domain, in which reference TRBV29-1 and TRBJ1-1 provide the parts outside the CDR3, is SAVISQKPSRDICQRGTSLTIQCQVDSQVTMMFWYRQQPGQSLTLIATANQGSEATYESGFVIDKFPISRPNLTFSTLTVSNMSPEDSSIYLCSVEAGTGFTEAFFGQGTRLTVV.